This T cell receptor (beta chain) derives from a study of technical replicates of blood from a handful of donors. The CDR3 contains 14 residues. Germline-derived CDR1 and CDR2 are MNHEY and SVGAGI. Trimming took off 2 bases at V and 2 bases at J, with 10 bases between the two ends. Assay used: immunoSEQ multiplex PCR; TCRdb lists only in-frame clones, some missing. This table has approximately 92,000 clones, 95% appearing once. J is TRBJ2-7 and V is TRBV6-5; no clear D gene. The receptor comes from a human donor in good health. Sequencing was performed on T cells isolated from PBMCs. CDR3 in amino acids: CASSYVARTYEQYF. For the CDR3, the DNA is TGTGCCAGCAGTTACGTGGCCCGAACCTACGAGCAGTACTTC.